The T cell receptor (beta chain) described here comes from a study of T cells after yellow fever vaccination. Overall study results and limits: Weaker, the secondary response peaked sooner, at day 5 versus 15.

Production of TCR cDNA was by 5'RACE template switching, which also added a universal primer site and UMIs. TCRdb re-analysed the 5' RACE reads in MiXCR, keeping a single row per CDR3 protein. The profile shows some 500,000 distinct CDR3 sequences, 13% of them singletons. The CDR3 extends over 14 amino acids. Trimming removed 8 bases at V and 3 bases at J, with 13 bases between. Germline lookup yields CDR1 MNHEY and CDR2 SVGEGT. This clonotype was counted a few times. Its antigen is not identified. The chain carries TRBV6-2 or TRBV6-3 and TRBJ1-4, with D possibly TRBD1 on 5 matching bases. This TCR was sampled from a man younger than 45 who received the YFV17D yellow fever vaccine. This specimen was PBMCs, taken on the day of the yellow fever booster vaccination. CDR3 nucleotides: TGTGCCAGCGGACGACAGATTGCTAATGAAAAACTGTTTTTT. Translated, it gives CASGRQIANEKLFF.